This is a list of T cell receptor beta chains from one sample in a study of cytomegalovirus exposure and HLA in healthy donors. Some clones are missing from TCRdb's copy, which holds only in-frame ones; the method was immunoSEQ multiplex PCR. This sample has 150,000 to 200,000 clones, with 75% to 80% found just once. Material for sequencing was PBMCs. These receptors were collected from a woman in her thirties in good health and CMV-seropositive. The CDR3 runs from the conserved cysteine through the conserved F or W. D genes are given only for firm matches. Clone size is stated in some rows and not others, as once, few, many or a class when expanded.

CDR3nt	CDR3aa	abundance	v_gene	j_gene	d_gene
TGTGCCAGCAGTTACCCTCTGACGGGGATAAACACTGAAGCTTTCTTT	CASSYPLTGINTEAFF	NA	TRBV6-6	TRBJ1-1	NA
TGTGCCAGCAGCCTGGGTCCGGGAAATGAGCAGTTCTTC	CASSLGPGNEQFF	few	TRBV28	TRBJ2-1	NA
TGTGCCACCAGCACCCAGAATAATTCACCCCTCCACTTT	CATSTQNNSPLHF	NA	TRBV15	TRBJ1-6	NA
TGTGCCAGCTCACGGGACAGGGATAGCGAGCAGTACTTC	CASSRDRDSEQYF	NA	TRBV18	TRBJ2-7	TRBD1
TGTGCCACCAGCGTAAGAGGGGGCAGGTCCTACAATGAGCAGTTCTTC	CATSVRGGRSYNEQFF	NA	TRBV15	TRBJ2-1	TRBD1
TGTGCCAGCAGTGCTACAGGGGGCAGGGATTCACCCCTCCACTTT	CASSATGGRDSPLHF	NA	TRBV6-5	TRBJ1-6	TRBD1
TGCGCCAGCAGCTTGGTAGGGGCTCCTAGTGAAAAACTGTTTTTT	CASSLVGAPSEKLFF	few	TRBV5-1	TRBJ1-4	NA
TGTGCCAGCAGCGAGTTACCCGGGACAGGGGCTTCAACTAATGAAAAACTGTTTTTT	CASSELPGTGASTNEKLFF	NA	TRBV2	TRBJ1-4	TRBD1
TGTGCCAGCAGACCCTCACAGGGTGTGGGGCATCAGCCCCAGCATTTT	CASRPSQGVGHQPQHF	NA	TRBV27	TRBJ1-5	NA
TGTGCCAGCAGTTTGACATCAAGTACACAAGGCTATAACTATGGCTACACCTTC	CASSLTSSTQGYNYGYTF	NA	TRBV27	TRBJ1-2	NA
TGTGCCAGCAGTTACTTCACAGGGGACACTGAAGCTTTCTTT	CASSYFTGDTEAFF	NA	TRBV6-6	TRBJ1-1	TRBD1
TGTGCCAGCAGTCTACAGGGACCCCTCTTTCCCAATGAGCAGTTCTTC	CASSLQGPLFPNEQFF	NA	TRBV28	TRBJ2-1	NA
TGCGCCAGCAGCCCTCCCTCGTATGGCTACACCTTC	CASSPPSYGYTF	NA	TRBV4-1	TRBJ1-2	NA
TGTGCCAGCAGCCCGCCAGGGGGCACAGATACGCAGTATTTT	CASSPPGGTDTQYF	few	TRBV7-9	TRBJ2-3	NA
TGTGCCAGCAGCTCTCGACGGGGAGAGACCCAGTACTTC	CASSSRRGETQYF	NA	TRBV7-6	TRBJ2-5	NA
TGTGCCAGCTCAGGGGGCACTACTGGGGCCAACGTCCTGACTTTC	CASSGGTTGANVLTF	NA	TRBV6-6	TRBJ2-6	TRBD1
TGTGCCAGCAATCAAGACGAGGAGGCTTTCTTT	CASNQDEEAFF	NA	TRBV25-1	TRBJ1-1	NA
TGCGCCAGCAGCCTGGACCTGGGGCCCTACGAGCAGTACTTC	CASSLDLGPYEQYF	NA	TRBV5-1	TRBJ2-7	NA
TGTGCCAGCAGTCGCGGAGGGAACTATGGCTACACCTTC	CASSRGGNYGYTF	NA	TRBV27	TRBJ1-2	NA
TGTGCCACACGAGATAGCGGGGGGCCAGATACGCAGTATTTT	CATRDSGGPDTQYF	once	TRBV6-6	TRBJ2-3	TRBD2
TGTGCCAGTAGTTCGCTCCGGGGACAGCCCCAGCATTTT	CASSSLRGQPQHF	once	TRBV19	TRBJ1-5	NA
TGCGCCAGCAGCCGCGAAGGGGGCAGCGCCTCTCTGTACGAGCAGTACTTC	CASSREGGSASLYEQYF	NA	TRBV4-1	TRBJ2-7	TRBD1
TGTGCCAGCTCACTGGATCGGGGGACCGTCGGGTACTTC	CASSLDRGTVGYF	once	TRBV18	TRBJ2-7	NA
TGTGCTAGTGGTTTCCCCAGGGTACCATGCTACGAGCAGTACTTC	CASGFPRVPCYEQYF	few	TRBV12-5	TRBJ2-7	NA
TGTGCCAGCAGCTTCGCCGGGACAGGGAAGTACGAGCAGTACTTC	CASSFAGTGKYEQYF	NA	TRBV13	TRBJ2-7	TRBD1
TGTGCCAGCAGCCCAAAGCGAGGATACGAGCAGTACTTC	CASSPKRGYEQYF	NA	TRBV7-2	TRBJ2-7	NA
TGTGCCAGCAGTGACTCGGCTAGCCGCGCAGATACGCAGTATTTT	CASSDSASRADTQYF	NA	TRBV6-4	TRBJ2-3	NA
TGTTCCAGCAGCAAAGGAGGGGTCGTCGTCCATGAGCAGTTCTTC	CSSSKGGVVVHEQFF	NA	TRBV7-9	TRBJ2-1	NA
TGTGCCAGCAGTTACAACAGGGTCTCCTACAATGAGCAGTTCTTC	CASSYNRVSYNEQFF	NA	TRBV6-6	TRBJ2-1	NA
TGTGCCAGCAGCTTATCGGTATACCCGCGAGGGGGGGATGAAAAACTGTTTTTT	CASSLSVYPRGGDEKLFF	NA	TRBV7-2	TRBJ1-4	NA
TGTGCCAGCAGCCTCGGGACATACTTGAAGCCCCAGCATTTT	CASSLGTYLKPQHF	once	TRBV28	TRBJ1-5	NA
TGTGCCACCAGCAGAGGGGAGGGGCGCAACTACGAGCAGTACTTC	CATSRGEGRNYEQYF	NA	TRBV15	TRBJ2-7	TRBD2